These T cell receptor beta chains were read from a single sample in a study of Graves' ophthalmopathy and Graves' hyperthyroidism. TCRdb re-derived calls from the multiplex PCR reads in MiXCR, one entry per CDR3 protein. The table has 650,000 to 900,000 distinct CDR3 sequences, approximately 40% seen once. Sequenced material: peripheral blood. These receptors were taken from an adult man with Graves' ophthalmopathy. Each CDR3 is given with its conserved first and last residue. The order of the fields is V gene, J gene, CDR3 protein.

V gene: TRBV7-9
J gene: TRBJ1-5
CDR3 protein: CASSVGQGKIQPQHF

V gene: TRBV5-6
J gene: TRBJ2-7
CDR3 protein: CASSRTGRQYF

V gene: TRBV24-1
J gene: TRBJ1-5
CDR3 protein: CASMTGGDQPQHF

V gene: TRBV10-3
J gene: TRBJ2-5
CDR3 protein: CASSKRDRGEETQYF

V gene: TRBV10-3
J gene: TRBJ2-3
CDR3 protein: CASSGGTSETDTQYF

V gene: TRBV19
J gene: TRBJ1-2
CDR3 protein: CASSIVGYVHGYTF

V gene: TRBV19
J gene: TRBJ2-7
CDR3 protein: CASSPAAGVYEQYF

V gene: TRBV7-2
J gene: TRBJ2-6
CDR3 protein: CASSGWTDSGANVLTF

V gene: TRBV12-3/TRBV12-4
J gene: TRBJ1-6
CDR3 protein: CASSLEDRGPYNSPLHF

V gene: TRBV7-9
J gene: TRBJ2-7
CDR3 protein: CASSLGPGTSGSYEQYF

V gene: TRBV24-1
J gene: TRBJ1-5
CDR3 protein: CATSDRDGGNQPQHF

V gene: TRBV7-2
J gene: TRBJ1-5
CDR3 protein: CASSSTGVSNQPQHF

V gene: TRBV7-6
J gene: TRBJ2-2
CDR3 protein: CASNKGTEHGELFF

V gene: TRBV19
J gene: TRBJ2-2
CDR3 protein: CASSTGWTGELFF

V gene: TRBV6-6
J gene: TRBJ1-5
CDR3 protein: CASGDRVSNQPQHF

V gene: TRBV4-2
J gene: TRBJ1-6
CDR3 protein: CASSQDSLAGYSPLHF